What follows are 21 T cell receptor beta chains derived from one specimen sequenced in a study of cytomegalovirus exposure and HLA in healthy donors. PCR primers comprised 60 Vbeta and 13 Jbeta primers. Sequenced by immunoSEQ multiplex PCR; TCRdb stores in-frame clones only, minus some. The sample includes more than 95,000 clones, roughly a tenth of them seen just once. Material for sequencing was PBMCs. These TCRs come from a man aged 25-45 years in good health and CMV-seronegative.

The V gene is TRBV5-1, the J gene TRBJ1-5; 9 bases match TRBD1. Trimming took 5 bases from V and 2 from J; bases not matched to a gene: 5. CDR1 is SGHRS, CDR2 YFSETQ, per germline. There are 15 residues in the CDR3. The CDR3 region has the DNA TGCGCCAGCAGACAGGGGGCTGCGGGCAATCAGCCCCAGCATTTT. Amino acids: CASRQGAAGNQPQHF.

In its sample, this clone was seen a few times. This sequence joins TRBV30 and TRBJ2-7, with D perhaps matching TRBD2 (5 bases). This CDR3 has 16 amino acids. The germline V gene has CDR1 GTSNPN and CDR2 SVGIG (reference sequence). The germline V and J ends were trimmed by 2 bases and 6 bases, with 23 bases remaining between them. This CDR3 reads CAWSPLSMGRLSEQYF. For the CDR3, the DNA is TGTGCCTGGAGTCCCCTTTCTATGGGGAGACTTAGCGAGCAGTACTTC.

In its sample, this clone was seen a few times. This chain connects TRBV7-9 to TRBJ1-1; possible D gene TRBD1, 5 bases. The germline CDR1 and CDR2 sequences are SEHNR and FQNEAQ (reference sequence). The CDR3 covers 14 residues. Deletions cut 5 bases from V and 1 base from J, with 11 bases between. The DNA of the CDR3 is TGTGCCAGCAGCCCGGGACTGAGGAACACTGAAGCTTTCTTT. This encodes CASSPGLRNTEAFF. Full variable domain (outside the CDR3, taken from reference TRBV7-9 and TRBJ1-1): DTGVSQNPRHKITKRGQNVTFRCDPISEHNRLYWYRQTLGQGPEFLTYFQNEAQLEKSRLLSDRFSAERPKGSFSTLEIQRTEQGDSAMYLCASSPGLRNTEAFFGQGTRLTVV.

The J gene is TRBJ1-5, the V gene TRBV7-8, with TRBD1 matching over 7 bases. Germline assignment: CDR1 SGHVS and CDR2 FQNEAQ. V trimming: 4 bases; J trimming: 3 bases; junction bases outside the gene matches: 9. This CDR3 spans 16 amino acids. The CDR3 DNA reads TGTGCCAGCAGCTCCACGACAGGGTTGGACAATCAGCCCCAGCATTTT. This translates into CASSSTTGLDNQPQHF. The full variable domain, completed using reference TRBV7-8 and TRBJ1-5, is GAGVSQSPRYKVAKRGQDVALRCDPISGHVSLFWYQQALGQGPEFLTYFQNEAQLDKSGLPSDRFFAERPEGSVSTLKIQRTQQEDSAVYLCASSSTTGLDNQPQHFGDGTRLSIL.

This clone was counted only a few times. The genes are TRBV4-3 and TRBJ1-1; D is unresolved. The V and J ends lost 0 bases and 1 base respectively, with 6 bases between them. The CDR3 sequence is 14 residues long. In germline, CDR1 is LGHNA, CDR2 YSLEER. The CDR3 loop reads CASSQDYGNTEAFF. In nucleotides, the CDR3 is TGCGCCAGCAGCCAAGATTACGGGAACACTGAAGCTTTCTTT.

Of note for this clone: The sample carries other DNA sequences with the same CDR3. The V gene is TRBV4-1, the J gene TRBJ2-1; 11 nucleotides match TRBD2. This CDR3 is 16 amino acids long. Germline V gene lookup returns CDR1 MGHRA and CDR2 YSYEKL. The ends lost 0 bases at V and 7 bases at J; junction bases unmatched: 5. DNA of the CDR3: TGCGCCAGCAGCCAAGAACGGACTAGCGGGTGGAATGAGCAGTTCTTC. Encoded protein: CASSQERTSGWNEQFF.

The chain recombines TRBV4-1 with TRBJ2-7; 10 bases are shared with TRBD1. The CDR3 contains 15 residues. CDR1 is MGHRA and CDR2 is YSYEKL in the germline V gene. Trimming removed 0 bases from V and 3 bases from J; junction bases left unmatched: 2. CDR3 DNA: TGCGCCAGCAGCCAAGAACGGGACAGGGGCTACGAGCAGTACTTC. Translation gives CASSQERDRGYEQYF.

The rearrangement links TRBV6-5 to TRBJ1-4, with D possibly TRBD1 on 6 matching bases. The CDR3 totals 14 residues. V was clipped by 7 bases and J by 8 bases, with 17 bases between them. Germline V lookup: CDR1 MNHEY, CDR2 SVGAGI. As DNA, the CDR3 is TGTGCCAGCAACTCAGGGGCAAAGCAGGAAAAACTGTTTTTT. This translates into CASNSGAKQEKLFF.

The table lists this clone with a few counts. The V gene is TRBV6-1, the J gene TRBJ2-7; 7 bases match TRBD1. Germline CDR1 MNHNS, CDR2 SASEGT. The junction had 12 bases not matched to a gene; V was cut back by 2 bases and J by 2 bases. This CDR3 contains 17 residues. CDR3 bases: TGTGCCAGCAGTGAAAACAAGGGGGCAACCTGGGCCTACGAGCAGTACTTC. It translates to CASSENKGATWAYEQYF.

The chain carries TRBV15 and TRBJ2-5, with 10 bases fitting TRBD2. Germline lookup yields CDR1 LNHNV and CDR2 YYDKDF (reference sequence). The junction had 8 bases not matched to a gene; V was cut back by 7 bases and J by 3 bases. This CDR3 is built from 15 residues. CDR3 DNA sequence: TGTGCCACCACCCCTAGCGGGGGCGCGAAAGAGACCCAGTACTTC. It is translated as CATTPSGGAKETQYF.

This clone has more than one count but fewer than ten. The DNA of the CDR3 is TGTGCCAGCAGCCCCTTAGCGGGGACCGGGGAGCTGTTTTTT. Translated: CASSPLAGTGELFF. The chain joins TRBV6-5 to TRBJ2-2; TRBD2 matches at 8 bases. The CDR3 loop spans 14 amino acids. The germline CDR1 and CDR2 sequences are MNHEY and SVGAGI. The V segment lost 6 bases and the J segment 5 bases; nucleotides outside the gene matches: 5.

The V call is TRBV18, the J call TRBJ2-1; 9 bases align to TRBD2. Germline CDR1 reads KGHSH; CDR2 reads LQKENI. This CDR3 is built from 19 residues. V was clipped by 1 base and J by 7 bases; unmatched bases: 17. The CDR3 coding sequence is TGTGCCAGCTCACCACGGCTAGCGGGAAGGTTTAATTGGGGAAATGAGCAGTTCTTC. It encodes CASSPRLAGRFNWGNEQFF.

This chain links TRBV2 with TRBJ2-5, with a weak D call TRBD2 (5 bases). The J call may be incorrect, as the DNA end agrees better with TRBJ2-7. The germline V gene encodes CDR1 SNHLY and CDR2 FYNNEI. The CDR3 contains 14 residues. CDR3 sequence: CASMDGLTLYEQYF. The CDR3 coding sequence is TGTGCCAGCATGGATGGACTGACACTCTACGAGCAGTACTTC.

CDR3 sequence: CASSVEGFPPYGYTF. The CDR3 DNA is TGTGCCAGCAGCGTAGAGGGGTTTCCCCCCTATGGCTACACCTTC. The V gene is TRBV9, the J gene TRBJ1-2; tentative D call: TRBD1 (5 bases). The CDR3 sequence is 15 residues long. CDR1 is SGDLS, CDR2 YYNGEE, per germline. V lost 0 bases and J lost 4, with 13 bases in between.

This clone was recorded a few times. CDR3 amino acids: CASSEPAGAHNEQFF. DNA for the CDR3: TGCGCCAGCAGTGAGCCAGCGGGAGCCCACAATGAGCAGTTCTTC. The J gene is TRBJ2-1, the V gene TRBV10-2, with 8 bases matching TRBD2. The CDR3 spans 15 residues. V lost 2 bases, J lost 5 bases, and 5 bases stayed unmatched. Germline-derived CDR1 and CDR2 are WSHSY and SAAADI.

This clone has just a few counts. V usage is TRBV19 and J usage is TRBJ1-2; tentatively, D is TRBD1 (6 bases). The length of the CDR3 is 11 residues. Germline CDR1 and CDR2: LNHDA and SQIVND (reference sequence). V lost 7 bases and J 8 bases, leaving 11 bases between the germline ends. This CDR3 reads CASNSGEGYTF. The CDR3 DNA sequence: TGTGCCAGTAACTCAGGGGAGGGCTACACCTTC.

The chain couples TRBV5-8 to TRBJ2-3, with 13 bases that match TRBD2. V lost 8 bases and J lost 5; bases outside the gene matches: 8. This CDR3 is built from 15 residues. Germline values: CDR1 SGHTS, CDR2 YDEGEE. DNA of the CDR3: TGTGCCAGTAAAACTAGCGGGGGGGCCCGAGATACGCAGTATTTT. Its protein is CASKTSGGARDTQYF.

The chain employs TRBV6-5 and TRBJ2-7, with 9 bases matching TRBD1. In germline, CDR1 is MNHEY, CDR2 SVGAGI. Trimming removed 7 bases from V and 7 bases from J; junction bases left unmatched: 11. This CDR3 contains 14 residues. The CDR3 sequence: CASTRYTGGNEQYF. CDR3 in DNA: TGTGCCAGCACCCGATATACAGGGGGCAATGAGCAGTACTTC.

The chain carries TRBV6-1 and TRBJ2-7; TRBD2 agrees at 13 bases. Germline CDR1 and CDR2: MNHNS and SASEGT. J gave up 6 bases and V 4 bases, and 6 bases lay outside the gene matches. This CDR3 is built from 15 residues. The CDR3 nucleotides are TGTGCCAGCAGTGGGAGGACTAGCGGGAGATCCGAGCAGTACTTC. Residues: CASSGRTSGRSEQYF.

The V gene is TRBV5-8, the J gene TRBJ1-5; 7 nucleotides agree with TRBD1. J gave up 0 bases and V 1 base, and 4 bases lay outside the gene matches. The CDR3 is 16 residues long. Germline V gene lookup returns CDR1 SGHTS and CDR2 YDEGEE. This CDR3 is CASSLTGDYSNQPQHF. Here the CDR3 DNA reads TGTGCCAGCAGCTTGACAGGGGATTATAGCAATCAGCCCCAGCATTTT.

This clone was counted a few times. This chain connects TRBV4-3 to TRBJ1-6, with D perhaps TRBD1 (5 bases). Germline V gene sequence: CDR1 LGHNA, CDR2 YSLEER. The CDR3 length is 15 residues. With 1 base removed from V and 9 bases from J, the gap between germline ends came to 13 bases. The CDR3: CASSQGWGRGSPLHF. CDR3 sequence (DNA): TGCGCCAGCAGCCAAGGGTGGGGAAGGGGTTCACCCCTCCACTTT.